This passage covers 14 T cell receptor beta chains from one sample sequenced in a study of Ad26.COV2.S vaccination and SARS-CoV-2 variants. Method: immunoSEQ multiplex PCR; TCRdb's copy keeps in-frame clones and lacks some. The table shows about 470,000 clones, with less than 95% occurring only once. Treatment in this sample: 15 to 20 received Ad26.COV2.S at low or high dose, single or two shots; about 5 received placebo; per-sample allocation not given. Each sample was drawn 63 days after the first injection (of vaccine or placebo). The source was peripheral blood, collected in a trial of Ad26.COV2.S vaccine versus placebo. The receptor set was obtained from a person aged 18 to 65 who received the Ad26.COV2.S COVID-19 vaccine or a placebo.

This sequence joins TRBV25-1 and TRBJ2-2; D is uncertain. V gave up 2 bases and J gave up 1 base, with 2 bases separating them. Germline V gene lookup returns CDR1 MGHDK and CDR2 SYGVNS. CDR3 size: 13 residues. As DNA, the CDR3 is TGTGCCAGCAGTGAACTGAACACCGGGGAGCTGTTTTTT. It encodes CASSELNTGELFF.

The chain joins TRBV24-1 to TRBJ2-3; D might be TRBD1 (7 bases). Germline CDR1 is KGHDR and CDR2 is SFDVKD. Between the trimmed V and J ends, which lost 7 bases and 2 bases, there was a span of 18 bases. The length of the CDR3 is 16 residues. CDR3 residues: CATSITGAGFTDTQYF. CDR3 in DNA: TGTGCCACCAGCATAACAGGGGCGGGGTTCACAGATACGCAGTATTTT.

This chain joins TRBV5-1 and TRBJ2-1; TRBD2 aligns across 7 bases. V lost 0 bases and J lost 3; bases outside the gene matches: 6. The length of the CDR3 is 16 residues. CDR1 and CDR2 from the germline V gene are SGHRS and YFSETQ. The chain's CDR3 is CASSLAPSGRYNEQFF. The DNA of the CDR3 is TGCGCCAGCAGCTTGGCTCCTAGCGGCCGCTACAATGAGCAGTTCTTC.

This clone has a single count. This rearrangement joins TRBV28 to TRBJ2-7, with 7 bases matching TRBD1. The germline V gene has CDR1 MDHEN and CDR2 SYDVKM. CDR3 length: 15 residues. Trimming at V came to 6 bases and at J to 2 bases, leaving 10 bases not matched to a gene. CDR3 sequence: CASSLGQEGTYEQYF. The CDR3 DNA follows: TGTGCCAGCAGCCTAGGACAGGAAGGCACCTACGAGCAGTACTTC.

V gene TRBV14 combines with J gene TRBJ2-7; 7 nucleotides match TRBD1. V lost 0 bases, J lost 5 bases, and 13 bases stayed unmatched. The CDR3 spans 17 residues. Germline V gene sequence: CDR1 SGHDN, CDR2 FVKESK. The CDR3 sequence is CASSQDHGTVSRNEQYF. CDR3 bases: TGTGCCAGCAGCCAAGACCATGGGACAGTAAGTCGGAACGAGCAGTACTTC.

The V gene is TRBV28, the J gene TRBJ2-5, with D uncertain. Germline V CDR1 and CDR2: MDHEN, SYDVKM. The CDR3 extends over 14 amino acids. V was cut by 2 bases and J by 4 bases, with 11 bases left in between. Written as DNA, the CDR3 is TGTGCCAGCAGTTTAAGTAGCCCTCTAGAGACCCAGTACTTC. Protein sequence: CASSLSSPLETQYF. Supplemented by reference TRBV28 and TRBJ2-5, the full variable domain reads DVKVTQSSRYLVKRTGEKVFLECVQDMDHENMFWYRQDPGLGLRLIYFSYDVKMKEKGDIPEGYSVSREKKERFSLILESASTNQTSMYLCASSLSSPLETQYFGPGTRLLVL.

The chain has TRBV27 and TRBJ2-1; D remains unclear. The CDR3 is 14 amino acids. V shed 3 bases and J shed 4 bases, with 10 bases lying between them. Looked up from germline, CDR1 is MNHEY and CDR2 is SMNVEV (reference sequence). The CDR3 bases are TGTGCCAGCAGTTTCCTCGTAGGGTACAATGAGCAGTTCTTC. This translates into CASSFLVGYNEQFF.

V gene TRBV19 combines with J gene TRBJ2-3, with D maybe TRBD2 (5 bases). The CDR3 length is 15 residues. Germline V gene data show CDR1 as LNHDA and CDR2 as SQIVND (reference sequence). V dropped 3 bases and J dropped 1 base, with 11 bases sitting between them. The CDR3 protein is CASSIDRDGTDTQYF. The DNA for the CDR3 is TGTGCCAGTAGTATTGACCGGGATGGCACAGATACGCAGTATTTT. The full variable domain, its missing parts supplied by reference TRBV19 and TRBJ2-3, is DGGITQSPKYLFRKEGQNVTLSCEQNLNHDAMYWYRQDPGQGLRLIYYSQIVNDFQKGDIAEGYSVSREKKESFPLTVTSAQKNPTAFYLCASSIDRDGTDTQYFGPGTRLTVL.

The chain combines TRBV6-2 or TRBV6-3 with TRBJ2-3; D may be TRBD2 (5 bases). The germline V gene encodes CDR1 MNHEY and CDR2 SVGEGT. The CDR3 runs to 16 residues. V was shortened by 2 bases and J by 3 bases, with 15 bases between the two germline ends. The CDR3 DNA sequence: TGTGCCAGCAGTTACCCTTCAGCCCGGGGAACAGATACGCAGTATTTT. It encodes CASSYPSARGTDTQYF.

This clone was recorded a few times. The chain recombines TRBV10-3 with TRBJ2-2, with TRBD1 as a possible D gene (6 bases). Trimming left V 4 bases short and J 2 bases short, with 17 bases between. The CDR3 sequence is 17 residues long. CDR1 is ENHRY and CDR2 is SYGVKD in the germline V gene. The CDR3 region has the DNA TGTGCCATCAGTGGGGTCCTAGGGGGAACAAACACCGGGGAGCTGTTTTTT. This encodes CAISGVLGGTNTGELFF.

The chain employs TRBV7-6 and TRBJ2-7; no definite D call. Germline CDR1 and CDR2: SGHVS and FNYEAQ. V lost 0 bases and J 2 bases, leaving 5 bases between the germline ends. This CDR3 contains 13 residues. The CDR3 bases are TGTGCCAGCAGCTTAGCGAACACCTACGAGCAGTACTTC. It specifies CASSLANTYEQYF.

This clone was observed a single time. This sequence joins TRBV18 and TRBJ1-3; D is ambiguous. This CDR3 has 16 amino acids. Germline values: CDR1 KGHSH, CDR2 LQKENI. V was trimmed by 2 bases and J by 0 bases, leaving 11 bases between them. CDR3: CASSPLDGDSGNTIYF. The CDR3 DNA is TGTGCCAGCTCACCATTGGACGGGGACTCTGGAAACACCATATATTTT.

CDR3 sequence: CASSLRGGELFF. The CDR3 DNA is TGTGCCAGCAGTTTACGGGGGGGAGAACTGTTTTTT. The rearrangement joins TRBV28 to TRBJ1-4; tentative D call: TRBD1 (5 bases). Trimming shortened V by 2 bases and J by 12 bases, and 10 bases separated the two germline ends. Looked up from germline, CDR1 is MDHEN and CDR2 is SYDVKM. This CDR3 comprises 12 residues.

The CDR3 DNA follows: TGTGCCAGCAGTGCGCGCGGGACTAGCGGGAGTTACGAGCAGTACTTC. Residues: CASSARGTSGSYEQYF. The chain combines TRBV6-2 or TRBV6-3 with TRBJ2-7; 14 nucleotides align to TRBD2. The CDR3 is 16 amino acids. V was clipped by 5 bases and J by 4 bases; unmatched bases: 7. CDR1 and CDR2 (germline): MNHEY, SVGEGT.